The clone carrying this T cell receptor beta chain was seen only a few times. Its antigen is still unknown. The same CDR3 arises from other DNA sequences in this sample as well. This sample is drawn from a study of beta chain features in type 1 diabetes. As for the study in general: Sorted cell examination encompassed over 90 million cells across all samples. Study-level results: Type 1 diabetes patients had moderately but significantly shorter TCRB CDR3s in all four CD4+ subsets.

Every isolated RNA sample was fully reverse transcribed, so sequencing captured expressed TCRB transcripts. Regulatory, naive and central memory T cell samples averaged around 3.6 million reads. TCRdb's copy holds only in-frame clones and misses some; the assay was immunoSEQ multiplex PCR. The data hold under 400,000 clones, with less than 20% observed a single time. Germline CDR1 SNHLY, CDR2 FYNNEI. J lost 1 base, V lost 8 bases, and 3 bases had no gene match. The CDR3 contains 13 residues. The sequencing sample was made of naive CD4+ T cells from blood. The chain carries TRBV2 and TRBJ2-5; 8 bases agree with TRBD2. The origin of this receptor is a woman between 18 and 30 years old in good health. The CDR3 coding sequence is TGTGCCAGCTCGGGGACTAGCCAAGAGACCCAGTACTTC. It codes for CASSGTSQETQYF.